This TCR beta chain was identified during a study of post-analysis software for immune sequencing data. General observations from the study: Samples prepared in the same batch strongly co-clustered by F measure. Elevated frequency relative to controls characterized roughly 5 TRBV segments in patients, TRBV5-6, TRBV5-1 and TRBV20-1 among them.

As to this clonotype: Its target is unknown.

From germline, CDR1 is SGHVS and CDR2 FQNEAQ. CDR3 size: 15 residues. Trimming took 5 bases from V and 3 from J, leaving 17 bases between them. TCR beta cDNA libraries included unique molecular identifiers. TCRdb ran MiXCR on the PCR reads and lists one entry per CDR3 protein. This table holds fewer than 700,000 distinct CDR3 sequences, 40% to 50% found once. The V and J genes are TRBV7-8 and TRBJ2-7, with D tentatively TRBD2 (5 bases). The sequence derives from a girl aged 5 to 17 with multiple sclerosis. Sequences were obtained from blood. CDR3 in amino acids: CASSQSETIIYEQYF. CDR3 coding DNA: TGTGCCAGCAGCCAATCCGAGACTATCATCTACGAGCAGTACTTC. The full variable domain, rest sourced from reference TRBV7-8 and TRBJ2-7, is GAGVSQSPRYKVAKRGQDVALRCDPISGHVSLFWYQQALGQGPEFLTYFQNEAQLDKSGLPSDRFFAERPEGSVSTLKIQRTQQEDSAVYLCASSQSETIIYEQYFGPGTRLTVT.